This TCR beta chain was sequenced for a study of T cell repertoires in cytomegalovirus infection. Study overall: Evidence of both CMV infection and a matching HLA type came from public TCR beta signatures. Study-wide results and caveats: In two of eight donors, the top clonotype was HLA-C-restricted CMV-specific.

Germline CDR1 is MDHEN and CDR2 is SYDVKM. The CDR3 contains 20 residues. V was clipped by 2 bases and J by 1 base, with 21 bases between them. TCRdb analysed the reads with MiXCR anew, one entry per CDR3 protein. The table has under 600,000 distinct CDR3 sequences, approximately 15% seen once. Notes on this clonotype: Its antigen is unidentified.

The clonotype originates from a human donor in good health (CMV status not recorded). Some clones in this sample may be carry-over from other donors' samples. V and J are TRBV28 and TRBJ2-6; possible D gene TRBD1, 6 bases. Sequences were obtained from CD8+ T cells from PBMCs. CDR3 sequence reads: CASSLPTLQGKGSGANVLTF. CDR3 nucleotides: TGTGCCAGCAGTTTACCAACCCTACAGGGAAAAGGATCTGGGGCCAACGTCCTGACTTTC. The entire variable domain, with the rest obtained from reference TRBV28 and TRBJ2-6, is as follows: DVKVTQSSRYLVKRTGEKVFLECVQDMDHENMFWYRQDPGLGLRLIYFSYDVKMKEKGDIPEGYSVSREKKERFSLILESASTNQTSMYLCASSLPTLQGKGSGANVLTFGAGSRLTVL.